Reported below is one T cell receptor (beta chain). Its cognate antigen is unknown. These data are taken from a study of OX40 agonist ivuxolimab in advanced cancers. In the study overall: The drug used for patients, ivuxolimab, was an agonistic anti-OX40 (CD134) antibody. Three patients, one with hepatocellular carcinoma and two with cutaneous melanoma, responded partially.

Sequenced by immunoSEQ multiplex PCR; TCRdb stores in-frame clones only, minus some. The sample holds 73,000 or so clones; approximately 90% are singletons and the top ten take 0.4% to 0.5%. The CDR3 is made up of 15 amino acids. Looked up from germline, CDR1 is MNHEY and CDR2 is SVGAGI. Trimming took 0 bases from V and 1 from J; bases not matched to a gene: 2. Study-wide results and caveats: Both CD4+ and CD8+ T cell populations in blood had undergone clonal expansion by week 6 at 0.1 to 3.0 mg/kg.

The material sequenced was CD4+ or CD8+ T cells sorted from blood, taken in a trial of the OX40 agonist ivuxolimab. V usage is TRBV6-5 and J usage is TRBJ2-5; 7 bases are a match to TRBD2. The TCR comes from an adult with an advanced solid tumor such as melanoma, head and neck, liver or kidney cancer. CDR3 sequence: CASSYSGLSQETQYF. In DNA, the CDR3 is TGTGCCAGCAGTTACTCGGGACTATCCCAAGAGACCCAGTACTTC.